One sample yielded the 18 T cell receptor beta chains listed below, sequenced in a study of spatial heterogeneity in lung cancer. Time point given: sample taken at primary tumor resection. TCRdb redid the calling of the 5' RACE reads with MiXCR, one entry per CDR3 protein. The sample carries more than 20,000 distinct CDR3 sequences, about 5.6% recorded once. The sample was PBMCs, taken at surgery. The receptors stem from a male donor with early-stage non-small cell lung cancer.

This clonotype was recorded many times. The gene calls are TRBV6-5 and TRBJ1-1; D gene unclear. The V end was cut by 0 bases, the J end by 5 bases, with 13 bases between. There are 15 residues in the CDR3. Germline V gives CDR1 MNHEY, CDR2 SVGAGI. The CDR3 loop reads CASSYSRPGRTEAFF. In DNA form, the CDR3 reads TGTGCCAGCAGTTACTCGCGTCCGGGTAGGACTGAAGCTTTCTTT.

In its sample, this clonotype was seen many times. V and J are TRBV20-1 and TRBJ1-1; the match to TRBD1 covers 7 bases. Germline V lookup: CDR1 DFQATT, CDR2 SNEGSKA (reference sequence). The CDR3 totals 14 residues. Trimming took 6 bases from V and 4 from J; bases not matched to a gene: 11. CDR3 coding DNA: TGCAGTGCGAGACCGACAGGGAGGGGCACTGAAGCTTTCTTT. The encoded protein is CSARPTGRGTEAFF.

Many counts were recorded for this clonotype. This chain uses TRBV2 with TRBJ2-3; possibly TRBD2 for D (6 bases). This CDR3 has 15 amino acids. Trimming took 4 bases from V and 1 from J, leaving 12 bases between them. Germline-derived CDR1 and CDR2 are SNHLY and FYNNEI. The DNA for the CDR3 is TGTGCCAGCAGTGCCCTGCCGGGGGGCACAGATACGCAGTATTTT. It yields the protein CASSALPGGTDTQYF.

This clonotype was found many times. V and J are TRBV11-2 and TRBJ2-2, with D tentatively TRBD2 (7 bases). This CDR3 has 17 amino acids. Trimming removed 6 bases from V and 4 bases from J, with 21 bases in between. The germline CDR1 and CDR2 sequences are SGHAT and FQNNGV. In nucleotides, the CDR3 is TGTGCCAGCAGTTACACCCCTGGGGGGGGGCGCACCGGGGAGCTGTTTTTT. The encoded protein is CASSYTPGGGRTGELFF.

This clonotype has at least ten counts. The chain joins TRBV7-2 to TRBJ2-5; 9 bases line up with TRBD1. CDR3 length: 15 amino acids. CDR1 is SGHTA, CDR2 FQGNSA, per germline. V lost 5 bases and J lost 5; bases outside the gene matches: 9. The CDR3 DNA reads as TGTGCCAGCAGCCGCTTGGGACAGGGTCACGAGACCCAGTACTTC. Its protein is CASSRLGQGHETQYF.

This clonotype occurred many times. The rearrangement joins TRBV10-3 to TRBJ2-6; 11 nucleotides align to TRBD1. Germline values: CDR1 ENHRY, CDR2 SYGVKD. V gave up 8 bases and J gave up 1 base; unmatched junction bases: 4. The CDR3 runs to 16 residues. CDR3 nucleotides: TGTGCCATCGGGGGACAGGGGGATTCTGGGGCCAACGTCCTGACTTTC. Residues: CAIGGQGDSGANVLTF.

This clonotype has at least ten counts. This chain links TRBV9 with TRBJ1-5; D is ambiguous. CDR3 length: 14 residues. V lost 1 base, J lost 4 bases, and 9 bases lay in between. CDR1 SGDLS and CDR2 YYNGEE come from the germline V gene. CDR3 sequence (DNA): TGTGCCAGCAGCGTATGGGCAGAAAATCAGCCCCAGCATTTT. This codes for CASSVWAENQPQHF.

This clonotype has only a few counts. DNA of the CDR3: TGTGCCAGCAGTGTTCTACAGAGCACAGATACGCAGTATTTT. Its translation is CASSVLQSTDTQYF. The chain is built from TRBV2 and TRBJ2-3; D gene ambiguous. From germline, CDR1 is SNHLY and CDR2 FYNNEI. The CDR3 is 14 amino acids. V lost 4 bases and J 0 bases, leaving 8 bases between the germline ends.

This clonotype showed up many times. This CDR3 is CASRDYSGPGTGEQFF. The CDR3 bases are TGTGCCAGCAGAGACTATTCGGGGCCGGGGACCGGTGAGCAGTTCTTC. The chain couples TRBV28 to TRBJ2-1; D assignment may be TRBD1 or TRBD2 (5 bases each). Germline lookup yields CDR1 MDHEN and CDR2 SYDVKM. CDR3 length: 16 amino acids. Trimming removed 6 bases at V and 9 bases at J, with 24 bases between.

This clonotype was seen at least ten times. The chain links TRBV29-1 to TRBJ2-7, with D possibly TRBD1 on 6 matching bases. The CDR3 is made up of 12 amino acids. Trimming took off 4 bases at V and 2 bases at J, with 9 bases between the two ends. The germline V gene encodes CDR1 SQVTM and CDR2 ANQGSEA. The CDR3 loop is CSVARTAYEQYF. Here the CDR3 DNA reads TGCAGCGTTGCCCGGACAGCCTACGAGCAGTACTTC.

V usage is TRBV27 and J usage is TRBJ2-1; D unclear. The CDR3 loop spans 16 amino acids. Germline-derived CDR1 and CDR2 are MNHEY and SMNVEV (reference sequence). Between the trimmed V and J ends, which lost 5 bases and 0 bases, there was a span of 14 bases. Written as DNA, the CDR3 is TGTGCCAGCAGTGTTTCGCGACGGATCTCCTACAATGAGCAGTTCTTC. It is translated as CASSVSRRISYNEQFF.

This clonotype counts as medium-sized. Written as DNA, the CDR3 is TGTGCCAGCAGCTTAGAAAGCGTGGGCAGGATGTACTCTGGGGCCAACGTCCTGACTTTC. Translated, it gives CASSLESVGRMYSGANVLTF. This rearrangement joins TRBV7-2 to TRBJ2-6; D gene ambiguous. Trimming took 1 base from V and 0 from J, leaving 19 bases between them. The CDR3 has 20 amino acids. CDR1 SGHTA and CDR2 FQGNSA come from the germline V gene.

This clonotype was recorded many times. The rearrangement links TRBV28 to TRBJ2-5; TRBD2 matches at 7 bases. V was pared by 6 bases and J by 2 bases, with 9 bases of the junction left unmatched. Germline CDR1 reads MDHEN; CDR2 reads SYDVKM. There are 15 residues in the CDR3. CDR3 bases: TGTGCCAGCAGCGCCGGACTAGGCCCGCAAGAGACCCAGTACTTC. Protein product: CASSAGLGPQETQYF.

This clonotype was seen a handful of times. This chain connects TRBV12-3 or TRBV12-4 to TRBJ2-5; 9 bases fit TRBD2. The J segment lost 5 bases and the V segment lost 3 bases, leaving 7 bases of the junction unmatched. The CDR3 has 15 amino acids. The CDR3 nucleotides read TGTGCCAGCAGTTTGGGACTAGCAAGGATGGAGACCCAGTACTTC. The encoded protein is CASSLGLARMETQYF.

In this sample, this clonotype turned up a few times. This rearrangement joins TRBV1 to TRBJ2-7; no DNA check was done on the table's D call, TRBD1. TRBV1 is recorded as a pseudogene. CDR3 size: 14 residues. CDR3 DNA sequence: TGCACCAGCCGGCCGAGAGGGGGGACCTACGAGCAGTACTTC. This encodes CTSRPRGGTYEQYF.

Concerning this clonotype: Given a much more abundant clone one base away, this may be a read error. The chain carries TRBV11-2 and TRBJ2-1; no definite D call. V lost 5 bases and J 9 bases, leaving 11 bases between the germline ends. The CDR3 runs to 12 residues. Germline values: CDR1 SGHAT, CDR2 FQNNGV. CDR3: CASSQFLFEQFF. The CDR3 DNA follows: TGTGCCAGCAGCCAGTTTCTGTTTGAGCAGTTCTTC.

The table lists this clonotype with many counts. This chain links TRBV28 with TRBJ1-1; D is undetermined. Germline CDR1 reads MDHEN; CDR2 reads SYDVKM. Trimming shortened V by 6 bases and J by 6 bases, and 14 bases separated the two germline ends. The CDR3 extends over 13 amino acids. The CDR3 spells CASRSLNLPEAFF. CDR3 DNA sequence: TGTGCCAGCAGATCCCTAAACTTACCTGAAGCTTTCTTT. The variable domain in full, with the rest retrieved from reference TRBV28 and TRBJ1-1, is DVKVTQSSRYLVKRTGEKVFLECVQDMDHENMFWYRQDPGLGLRLIYFSYDVKMKEKGDIPEGYSVSREKKERFSLILESASTNQTSMYLCASRSLNLPEAFFGQGTRLTVV.

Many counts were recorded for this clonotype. CDR3 in DNA: TGTGCCAGCAGCCAGCAAGGCCCGGGGGAGCTGTTTTTT. Translated: CASSQQGPGELFF. This chain links TRBV7-2 with TRBJ2-2; D unclear. Germline V gene lookup returns CDR1 SGHTA and CDR2 FQGNSA. The ends were cut back, 5 bases at V and 8 bases at J, with 12 bases in the middle. The CDR3 extends over 13 amino acids. The variable domain in full, with the rest retrieved from reference TRBV7-2 and TRBJ2-2, is GAGVSQSPSNKVTEKGKDVELRCDPISGHTALYWYRQSLGQGLEFLIYFQGNSAPDKSGLPSDRFSAERTGGSVSTLTIQRTQQEDSAVYLCASSQQGPGELFFGEGSRLTVL.